This note documents a single T cell receptor (beta chain) sequence. The data were taken from a study of blood T cell repertoires in COVID-19. Trimming stripped 3 bases from V and 2 bases from J, with 13 bases between. Germline-derived CDR1 and CDR2 are MDHEN and SYDVKM. The CDR3 has 15 amino acids. Measured with immunoSEQ multiplex PCR; TCRdb has only the in-frame clones, and not every one. The sample consists of hundreds of thousands of clones, approximately 90% of them appearing once. What was sequenced was peripheral blood. The chain combines TRBV28 with TRBJ1-1, with D perhaps TRBD1 (5 bases). This sequence originates from a young woman with acute or convalescent COVID-19. CDR3 coding DNA: TGTGCCAGCAGTTTTTCCCAGGGACTAAACACTGAAGCTTTCTTT. Translated: CASSFSQGLNTEAFF.